These 16 T cell receptor beta chains were all obtained from the same sample, sequenced in a study of a mutant IDH1 vaccine in newly diagnosed glioma. These TCRs are of unknown antigen specificity. Method: immunoSEQ multiplex PCR; TCRdb's copy keeps in-frame clones and lacks some. The data contain about 26,000 clones, around 78% of them singletons. Time point described: week 35, safety follow-up. Each vaccine dose was 300 ug of mutant IDH1 20-mer peptide, with topical imiquimod. The specimen comprised PBMCs, sampled from a glioma patient whose treatment included an IDH1 peptide vaccine. The receptors stem from a man aged 25-45 years with glioma.

Only one count was recorded for this clone. The chain combines TRBV4-1 with TRBJ2-3; D call uncertain. CDR3 length equals 17 residues. Germline CDR1 and CDR2: MGHRA and YSYEKL. V lost 1 base, J lost 1 base, and 15 bases lay in between. CDR3 protein: CASSQAPSPPRTDTQYF. For the CDR3, the DNA is TGCGCCAGCAGCCAAGCCCCTTCGCCCCCCCGCACAGATACGCAGTATTTT.

This clone was counted once. The gene calls are TRBV7-6 and TRBJ1-2; 8 bases map to TRBD1. The CDR3 runs 15 residues. Trimming at V came to 5 bases and at J to 8 bases, leaving 13 bases not matched to a gene. Per the germline V gene, CDR1 is SGHVS and CDR2 is FNYEAQ. The CDR3 protein is CASSVTSGGARGYTF. The CDR3 DNA follows: TGTGCCAGCAGCGTAACCTCAGGGGGCGCGAGGGGCTACACCTTC. The complete variable domain, with remaining parts taken from reference TRBV7-6 and TRBJ1-2, reads GAGVSQSPRYKVTKRGQDVALRCDPISGHVSLYWYRQALGQGPEFLTYFNYEAQQDKSGLPNDRFSAERPEGSISTLTIQRTEQRDSAMYRCASSVTSGGARGYTFGSGTRLTVV.

This sequence joins TRBV30 and TRBJ2-7; TRBD1 might be the D (7 bases). Trimming took 3 bases from V and 2 from J, leaving 14 bases between them. CDR3 length: 14 residues. CDR1 and CDR2 (germline): GTSNPN, SVGIG (reference sequence). CDR3 region: CAWRAQGGTYEQYF. CDR3 nucleotides: TGTGCCTGGAGAGCCCAGGGGGGAACCTACGAGCAGTACTTC.

This clone came up a few times. The chain uses TRBV5-1 and TRBJ1-1; 7 bases map to TRBD1. In germline, CDR1 is SGHRS, CDR2 YFSETQ. CDR3 length equals 16 residues. The V and J ends lost 2 bases and 4 bases, in that order; junction bases with no gene match: 11. The CDR3 is CASSFKGGVGGTEAFF. The DNA for the CDR3 is TGCGCCAGCAGCTTCAAAGGGGGCGTAGGGGGCACTGAAGCTTTCTTT.

The CDR3 DNA reads as TGCGCCAGCAGCTTGGCCCAGGGCGGGTATGGCTACACCTTC. Translation gives CASSLAQGGYGYTF. This sequence joins TRBV5-1 and TRBJ1-2; tentative D call: TRBD1 (5 bases). The ends were cut back, 0 bases at V and 5 bases at J, with 11 bases in the middle. There are 14 residues in the CDR3. The germline gives CDR1 SGHRS, CDR2 YFSETQ.

V and J are TRBV28 and TRBJ1-6; D perhaps matches TRBD1 (6 bases). The V end was cut by 11 bases, the J end by 7 bases, with 18 bases between. In germline, CDR1 is MDHEN, CDR2 SYDVKM. The CDR3 is made up of 14 amino acids. The CDR3 nucleotides are TGTGCCCCCCCCGGCAGGGGTCAGAATTCACCCCTCCACTTT. Translation gives CAPPGRGQNSPLHF. Looking up the rest from reference TRBV28 and TRBJ1-6 gives the full variable domain: DVKVTQSSRYLVKRTGEKVFLECVQDMDHENMFWYRQDPGLGLRLIYFSYDVKMKEKGDIPEGYSVSREKKERFSLILESASTNQTSMYLCAPPGRGQNSPLHFGNGTRLTVT.

The CDR3 protein is CAITVDTTNTGELFF. For the CDR3, the DNA is TGTGCCATCACGGTCGACACAACGAACACCGGGGAGCTGTTTTTT. The J gene is TRBJ2-2, the V gene TRBV10-3; D is undetermined. Trimming stripped 7 bases from V and 0 bases from J, with 12 bases between. The CDR3 spans 15 residues. The germline V gene encodes CDR1 ENHRY and CDR2 SYGVKD.

The gene calls are TRBV4-1 and TRBJ1-6; weak D call: TRBD1 (5 bases). Germline loops: CDR1 MGHRA, CDR2 YSYEKL. Trimming shortened V by 0 bases and J by 9 bases, and 12 bases separated the two germline ends. This CDR3 is built from 15 residues. The CDR3 nucleotides read TGCGCCAGCAGCCAAGACCTTCAGGGTACTTCACCCCTCCACTTT. Encoded protein: CASSQDLQGTSPLHF.

V is TRBV5-6 and J is TRBJ1-1; TRBD1 might be the D (5 bases). This CDR3 contains 14 residues. Trimming left V 4 bases short and J 3 bases short, with 13 bases between. CDR1 and CDR2 from the germline V gene are SGHDT and YYEEEE. CDR3 sequence (DNA): TGTGCCAGCAGCCTCGGGACTTCGTACACTGAAGCTTTCTTT. It is translated as CASSLGTSYTEAFF.

This clone was detected only a few times. The chain recombines TRBV5-5 with TRBJ1-1, with D hard to call. Germline CDR1 reads SGHKS; CDR2 reads YYEKEE (reference sequence). The length of the CDR3 is 15 residues. Trimming cost V 1 base and J 0 bases, with 10 bases left between them. This chain's CDR3 is CASSLRDFMNTEAFF. Written as DNA, the CDR3 is TGTGCCAGCAGCTTGAGGGATTTCATGAACACTGAAGCTTTCTTT.

The J gene is TRBJ1-5, the V gene TRBV7-9; tentative D call: TRBD1 (5 bases). Trimming pared 7 bases from V and 0 bases from J, leaving 10 bases between. CDR3 size: 14 residues. The germline gives CDR1 SEHNR, CDR2 FQNEAQ (reference sequence). CDR3 sequence: CASTPGGSNQPQHF. The CDR3 bases are TGTGCCAGCACGCCGGGGGGTAGCAATCAGCCCCAGCATTTT. Full variable domain (outside the CDR3, taken from reference TRBV7-9 and TRBJ1-5): DTGVSQNPRHKITKRGQNVTFRCDPISEHNRLYWYRQTLGQGPEFLTYFQNEAQLEKSRLLSDRFSAERPKGSFSTLEIQRTEQGDSAMYLCASTPGGSNQPQHFGDGTRLSIL.

This chain links TRBV2 with TRBJ2-7; either TRBD1 or TRBD2 may fit D (5 bases each). Looked up from germline, CDR1 is SNHLY and CDR2 is FYNNEI. The CDR3 has 10 residues. Trimming left V 6 bases short and J 9 bases short, with 9 bases between. The CDR3 bases are TGTGCCAGCAGGGGGGAAGGGCAGTACTTC. Translation: CASRGEGQYF.

This chain links TRBV6-1 with TRBJ1-5; tentatively, D is TRBD1 (5 bases). Germline values: CDR1 MNHNS, CDR2 SASEGT. The V end was cut by 4 bases, the J end by 1 base, with 20 bases between. The CDR3 sequence is 18 residues long. In nucleotides, the CDR3 is TGTGCCAGCAGTGTTCAGGGACGGAACCGTTACAGCAATCAGCCCCAGCATTTT. Translation gives CASSVQGRNRYSNQPQHF.

J is TRBJ2-7 and V is TRBV5-1; 12 positions agree with TRBD2. The CDR3 is 15 residues long. From germline, CDR1 is SGHRS and CDR2 YFSETQ. V trimming: 5 bases; J trimming: 3 bases; junction bases outside the gene matches: 6. The CDR3 loop reads CASRPTSGGHYEQYF. The CDR3 DNA is TGCGCCAGCAGACCCACTAGCGGGGGGCACTACGAGCAGTACTTC.

This sequence joins TRBV7-8 and TRBJ1-1; D is undetermined. This CDR3 is 14 amino acids long. V gave up 5 bases and J gave up 5 bases, with 15 bases separating them. The germline V gene encodes CDR1 SGHVS and CDR2 FQNEAQ. The CDR3: CASSLHSGLTEAFF. DNA of the CDR3: TGTGCCAGCAGCCTACATTCTGGTCTGACTGAAGCTTTCTTT. Complete variable domain (other parts from reference TRBV7-8 and TRBJ1-1): GAGVSQSPRYKVAKRGQDVALRCDPISGHVSLFWYQQALGQGPEFLTYFQNEAQLDKSGLPSDRFFAERPEGSVSTLKIQRTQQEDSAVYLCASSLHSGLTEAFFGQGTRLTVV.

The rearrangement links TRBV9 to TRBJ1-3; the D is unclear. This CDR3 comprises 15 residues. V was trimmed by 0 bases and J by 0 bases, leaving 7 bases between them. CDR1 and CDR2 (germline): SGDLS, YYNGEE. The CDR3 region is CASSVGVSSGNTIYF. The CDR3 nucleotides read TGTGCCAGCAGCGTAGGGGTAAGCTCTGGAAACACCATATATTTT.